The text below deals with one T cell receptor beta chain. Its antigen is currently unknown. Genomic DNA was the PCR template. The TCR beta CDR3 region was amplified using 30 forward and 13 reverse primers. TCRdb independently ran MiXCR on the multiplex PCR reads; one entry per CDR3 protein. The data contain a few hundred thousand distinct CDR3 sequences, over 45% of them singletons. CDR1 is SGHTA and CDR2 is FQGNSA in the germline V gene. Trimming removed 5 bases from V and 3 bases from J, with 10 bases in between. The CDR3 sequence is 13 residues long. This sample stems from a study of type 1 and type 2 diabetes patients. Study findings and constraints: With limited T2D and control samples, some T1D-only expanded clones may not be T1D-specific.

This chain uses TRBV7-2 with TRBJ2-5; the D is unclear. Sequenced: peripheral blood mononuclear cells (PBMCs). The clonotype originates from a young man with type 2 diabetes. CDR3 in amino acids: CASSPYSKETQYF. Written as DNA, the CDR3 is TGTGCCAGCAGCCCCTACAGCAAAGAGACCCAGTACTTC.